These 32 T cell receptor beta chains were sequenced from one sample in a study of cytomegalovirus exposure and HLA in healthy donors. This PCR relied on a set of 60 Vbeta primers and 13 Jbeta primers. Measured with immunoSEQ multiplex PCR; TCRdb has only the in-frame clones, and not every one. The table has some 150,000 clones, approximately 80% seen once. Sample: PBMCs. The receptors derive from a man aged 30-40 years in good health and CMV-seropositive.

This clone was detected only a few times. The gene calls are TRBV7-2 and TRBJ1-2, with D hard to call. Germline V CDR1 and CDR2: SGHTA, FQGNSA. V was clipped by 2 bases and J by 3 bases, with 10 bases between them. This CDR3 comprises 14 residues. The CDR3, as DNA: TGTGCCAGCAGCTTAACGAGGGATGACTATGGCTACACCTTC. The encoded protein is CASSLTRDDYGYTF.

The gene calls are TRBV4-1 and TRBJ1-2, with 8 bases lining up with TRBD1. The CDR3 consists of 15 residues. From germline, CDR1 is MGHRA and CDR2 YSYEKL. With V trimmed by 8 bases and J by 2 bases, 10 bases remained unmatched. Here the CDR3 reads CASSNRGLVNYGYTF. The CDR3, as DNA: TGCGCCAGCTCCAACAGGGGGTTGGTGAACTATGGCTACACCTTC.

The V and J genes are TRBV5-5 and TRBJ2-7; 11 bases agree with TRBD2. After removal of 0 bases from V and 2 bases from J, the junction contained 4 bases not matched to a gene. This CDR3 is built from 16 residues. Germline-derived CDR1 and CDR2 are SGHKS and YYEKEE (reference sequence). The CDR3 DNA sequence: TGTGCCAGCAGCTTGGGGTTAGCGGGAGGGACCTACGAGCAGTACTTC. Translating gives CASSLGLAGGTYEQYF.

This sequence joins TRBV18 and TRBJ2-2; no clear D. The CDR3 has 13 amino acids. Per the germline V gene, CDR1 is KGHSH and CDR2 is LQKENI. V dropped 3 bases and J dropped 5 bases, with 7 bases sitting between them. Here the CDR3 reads CASSPPRTGELFF. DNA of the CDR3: TGTGCCAGCTCACCCCCGCGGACCGGGGAGCTGTTTTTT. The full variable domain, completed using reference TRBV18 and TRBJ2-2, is NAGVMQNPRHLVRRRGQEARLRCSPMKGHSHVYWYRQLPEEGLKFMVYLQKENIIDESGMPKERFSAEFPKEGPSILRIQQVVRGDSAAYFCASSPPRTGELFFGEGSRLTVL.

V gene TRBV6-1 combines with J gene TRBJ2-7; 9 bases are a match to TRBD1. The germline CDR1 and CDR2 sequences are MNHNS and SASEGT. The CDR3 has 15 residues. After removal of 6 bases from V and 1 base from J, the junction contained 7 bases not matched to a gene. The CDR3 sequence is CASRESGTGSYEQYF. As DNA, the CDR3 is TGTGCCAGCAGGGAATCCGGGACAGGGTCCTACGAGCAGTACTTC.

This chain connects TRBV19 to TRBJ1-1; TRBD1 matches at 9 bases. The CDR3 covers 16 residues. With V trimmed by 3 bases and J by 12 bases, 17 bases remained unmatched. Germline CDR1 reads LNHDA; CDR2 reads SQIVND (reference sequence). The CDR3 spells CASSILPGQGLFGTFF. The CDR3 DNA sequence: TGTGCCAGTAGTATCCTTCCGGGACAGGGCCTCTTTGGGACTTTCTTT. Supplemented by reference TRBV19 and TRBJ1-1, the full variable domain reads DGGITQSPKYLFRKEGQNVTLSCEQNLNHDAMYWYRQDPGQGLRLIYYSQIVNDFQKGDIAEGYSVSREKKESFPLTVTSAQKNPTAFYLCASSILPGQGLFGTFFGQGTRLTVV.

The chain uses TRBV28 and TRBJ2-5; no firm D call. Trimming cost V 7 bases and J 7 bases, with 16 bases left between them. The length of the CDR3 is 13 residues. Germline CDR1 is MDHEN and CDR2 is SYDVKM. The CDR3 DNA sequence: TGTGCCAGCAAATTACACAATACAAGGACCCAGTACTTC. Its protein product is CASKLHNTRTQYF.

CDR3 protein: CASRGGAYEQYF. As DNA, the CDR3 is TGTGCCAGCCGGGGCGGGGCCTACGAGCAGTACTTC. This chain uses TRBV6-5 with TRBJ2-7; TRBD2 might be the D (6 bases). The germline V gene encodes CDR1 MNHEY and CDR2 SVGAGI. Between the trimmed V and J ends, which lost 8 bases and 2 bases, there was a span of 10 bases. The CDR3 consists of 12 residues.

The CDR3 nucleotides are TGTGCCAGCAGCTTAGAAGGGACAAAGAACGGGCCTGAAAAACTGTTTTTT. It yields the protein CASSLEGTKNGPEKLFF. V and J are TRBV11-1 and TRBJ1-4; perhaps TRBD1 as D (6 bases). The CDR3 has 17 amino acids. CDR1 and CDR2 (germline): SGHAT, FQDESV (reference sequence). V gave up 1 base and J gave up 7 bases, with 19 bases separating them.

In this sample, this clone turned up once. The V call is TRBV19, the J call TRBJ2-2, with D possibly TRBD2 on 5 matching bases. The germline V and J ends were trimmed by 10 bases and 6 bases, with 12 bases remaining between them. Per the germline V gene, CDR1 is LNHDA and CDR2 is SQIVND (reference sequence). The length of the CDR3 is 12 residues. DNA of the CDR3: TGTGCCACCGGTGGGCGGGCCGGGGAGCTGTTTTTT. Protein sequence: CATGGRAGELFF.

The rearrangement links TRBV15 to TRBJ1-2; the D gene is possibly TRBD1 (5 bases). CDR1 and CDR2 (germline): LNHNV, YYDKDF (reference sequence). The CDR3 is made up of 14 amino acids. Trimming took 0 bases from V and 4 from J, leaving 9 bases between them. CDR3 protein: CATSRDRGTYGYTF. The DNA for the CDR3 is TGTGCCACCAGCAGAGATCGGGGGACCTATGGCTACACCTTC.

The CDR3: CASSQGGVTDTQYF. CDR3 coding DNA: TGCGCCAGCAGCCAAGGGGGCGTGACAGATACGCAGTATTTT. The chain recombines TRBV4-3 with TRBJ2-3, with TRBD1 as a possible D gene (5 bases). The CDR3 is 14 residues long. CDR1 and CDR2 (germline): LGHNA, YSLEER. V was trimmed by 1 base and J by 3 bases, leaving 8 bases between them.

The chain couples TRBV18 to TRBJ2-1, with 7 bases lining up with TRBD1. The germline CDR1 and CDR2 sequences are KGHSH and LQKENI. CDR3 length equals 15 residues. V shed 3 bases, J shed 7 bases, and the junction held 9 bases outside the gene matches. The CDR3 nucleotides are TGTGCCAGCTCACCGCGACAGGGCCAAAATAATGAGCAGTTCTTC. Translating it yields CASSPRQGQNNEQFF. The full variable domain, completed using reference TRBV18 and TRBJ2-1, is NAGVMQNPRHLVRRRGQEARLRCSPMKGHSHVYWYRQLPEEGLKFMVYLQKENIIDESGMPKERFSAEFPKEGPSILRIQQVVRGDSAAYFCASSPRQGQNNEQFFGPGTRLTVL.

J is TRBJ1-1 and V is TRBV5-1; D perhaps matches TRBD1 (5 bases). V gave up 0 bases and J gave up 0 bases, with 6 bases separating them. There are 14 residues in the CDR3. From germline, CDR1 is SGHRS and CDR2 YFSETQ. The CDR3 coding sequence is TGCGCCAGCAGCTTGGAGGGGATGAACACTGAAGCTTTCTTT. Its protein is CASSLEGMNTEAFF.

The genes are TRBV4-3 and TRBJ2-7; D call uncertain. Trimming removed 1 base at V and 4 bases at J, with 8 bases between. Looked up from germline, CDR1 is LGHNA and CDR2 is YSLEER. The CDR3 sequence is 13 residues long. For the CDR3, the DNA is TGCGCCAGCAGCCAAGGTCCCCTTTACGAGCAGTACTTC. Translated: CASSQGPLYEQYF.

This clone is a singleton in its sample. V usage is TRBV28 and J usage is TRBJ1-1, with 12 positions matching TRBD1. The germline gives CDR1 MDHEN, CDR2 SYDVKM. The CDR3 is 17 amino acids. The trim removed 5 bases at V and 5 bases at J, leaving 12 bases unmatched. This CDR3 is CASSVGTGGKGGTEAFF. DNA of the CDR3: TGTGCCAGCAGTGTAGGGACAGGGGGCAAGGGCGGAACTGAAGCTTTCTTT. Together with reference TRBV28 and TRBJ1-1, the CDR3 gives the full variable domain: DVKVTQSSRYLVKRTGEKVFLECVQDMDHENMFWYRQDPGLGLRLIYFSYDVKMKEKGDIPEGYSVSREKKERFSLILESASTNQTSMYLCASSVGTGGKGGTEAFFGQGTRLTVV.

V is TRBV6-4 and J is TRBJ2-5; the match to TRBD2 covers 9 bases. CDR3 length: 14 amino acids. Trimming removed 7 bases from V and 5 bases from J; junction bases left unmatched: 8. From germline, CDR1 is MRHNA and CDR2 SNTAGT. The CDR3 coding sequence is TGTGCCAGCATCGGGACAGCGGGGGGTGAGACCCAGTACTTC. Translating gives CASIGTAGGETQYF.

Written as DNA, the CDR3 is TGTGCCAGCAGTTACGACAGGGCGAGTGAAAAACTGTTTTTT. Protein: CASSYDRASEKLFF. The rearrangement uses TRBV6-5 and TRBJ1-4; 7 bases map to TRBD1. CDR3 length: 14 amino acids. J lost 7 bases, V lost 2 bases, and 4 bases had no gene match. Germline lookup yields CDR1 MNHEY and CDR2 SVGAGI.

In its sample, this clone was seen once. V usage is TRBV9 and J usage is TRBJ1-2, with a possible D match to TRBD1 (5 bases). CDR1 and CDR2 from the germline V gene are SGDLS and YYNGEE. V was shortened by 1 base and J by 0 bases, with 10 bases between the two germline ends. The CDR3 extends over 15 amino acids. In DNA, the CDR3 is TGTGCCAGCAGCGTAAGCAGGGCGGCTAACTATGGCTACACCTTC. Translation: CASSVSRAANYGYTF.

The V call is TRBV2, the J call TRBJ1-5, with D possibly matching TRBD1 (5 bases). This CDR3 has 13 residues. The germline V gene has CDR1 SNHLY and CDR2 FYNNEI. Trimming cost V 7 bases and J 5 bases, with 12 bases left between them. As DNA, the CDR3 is TGTGCCAGCACCGAATGGGGGGATCAGCCCCAGCATTTT. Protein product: CASTEWGDQPQHF.

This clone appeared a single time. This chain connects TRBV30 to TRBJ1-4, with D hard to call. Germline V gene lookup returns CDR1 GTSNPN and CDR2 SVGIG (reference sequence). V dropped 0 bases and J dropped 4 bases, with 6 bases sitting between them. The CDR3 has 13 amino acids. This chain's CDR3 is CAWSVRGNEKLFF. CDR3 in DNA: TGTGCCTGGAGTGTGCGGGGTAATGAAAAACTGTTTTTT.

The CDR3 nucleotides read TGCGCCAGCAGGGGCTTGGGTGAAAAACTGTTTTTT. This gives the protein CASRGLGEKLFF. The V gene is TRBV4-1, the J gene TRBJ1-4; D remains ambiguous. Deletions cut 6 bases from V and 7 bases from J, with 9 bases between. Germline loops: CDR1 MGHRA, CDR2 YSYEKL. CDR3 size: 12 residues.

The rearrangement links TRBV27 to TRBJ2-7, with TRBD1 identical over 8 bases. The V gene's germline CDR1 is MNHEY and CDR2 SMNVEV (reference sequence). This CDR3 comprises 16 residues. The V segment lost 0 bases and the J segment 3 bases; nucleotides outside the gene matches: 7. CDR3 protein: CASSLSGGTGLYEQYF. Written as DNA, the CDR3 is TGTGCCAGCAGTTTATCGGGCGGGACAGGTCTCTACGAGCAGTACTTC.

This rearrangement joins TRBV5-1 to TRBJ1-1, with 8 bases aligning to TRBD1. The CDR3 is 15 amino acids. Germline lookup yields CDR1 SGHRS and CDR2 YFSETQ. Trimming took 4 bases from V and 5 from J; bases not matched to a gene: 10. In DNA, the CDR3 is TGCGCCAGCAGCGGCCTGACAGGGGCGCGGACTGAAGCTTTCTTT. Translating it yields CASSGLTGARTEAFF.

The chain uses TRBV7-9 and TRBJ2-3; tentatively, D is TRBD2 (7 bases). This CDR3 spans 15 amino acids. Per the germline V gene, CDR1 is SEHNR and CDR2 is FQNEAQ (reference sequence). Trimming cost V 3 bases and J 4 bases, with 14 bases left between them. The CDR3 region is CASSLGGGAADTQYF. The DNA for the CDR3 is TGTGCCAGCAGCTTGGGTGGGGGGGCAGCAGATACGCAGTATTTT.

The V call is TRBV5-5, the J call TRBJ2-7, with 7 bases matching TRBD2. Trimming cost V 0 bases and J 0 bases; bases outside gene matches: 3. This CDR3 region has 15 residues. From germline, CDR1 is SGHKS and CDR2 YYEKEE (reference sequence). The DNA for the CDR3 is TGTGCCAGCAGCTTGGATAGCGGGTTCTCCTACGAGCAGTACTTC. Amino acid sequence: CASSLDSGFSYEQYF.

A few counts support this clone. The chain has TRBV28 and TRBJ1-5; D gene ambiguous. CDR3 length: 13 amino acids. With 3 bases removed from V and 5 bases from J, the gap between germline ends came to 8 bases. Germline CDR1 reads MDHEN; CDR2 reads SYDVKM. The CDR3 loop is CASSFPADQPQHF. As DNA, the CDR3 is TGTGCCAGCAGTTTTCCTGCGGATCAGCCCCAGCATTTT.

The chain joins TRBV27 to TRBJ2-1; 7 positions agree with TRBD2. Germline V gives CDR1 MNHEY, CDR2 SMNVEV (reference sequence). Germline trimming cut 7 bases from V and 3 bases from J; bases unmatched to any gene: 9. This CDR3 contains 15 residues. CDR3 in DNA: TGTGCCAGCAAGGGGTGGGGGAGGGGCTACAATGAGCAGTTCTTC. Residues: CASKGWGRGYNEQFF.

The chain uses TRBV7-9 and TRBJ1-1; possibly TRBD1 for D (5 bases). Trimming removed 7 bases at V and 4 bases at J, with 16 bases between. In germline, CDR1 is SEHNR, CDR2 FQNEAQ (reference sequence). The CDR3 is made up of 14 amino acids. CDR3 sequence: CASIFDSEPTEAFF. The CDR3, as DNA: TGTGCCAGCATCTTTGACAGCGAGCCCACTGAAGCTTTCTTT.

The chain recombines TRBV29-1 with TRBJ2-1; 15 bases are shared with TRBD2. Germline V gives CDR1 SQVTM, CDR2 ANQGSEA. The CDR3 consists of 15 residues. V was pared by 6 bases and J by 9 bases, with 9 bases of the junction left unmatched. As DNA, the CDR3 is TGCAGCGTGGGACTAGCGGGAGGTATGGCCGGTGAGCAGTTCTTC. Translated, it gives CSVGLAGGMAGEQFF.

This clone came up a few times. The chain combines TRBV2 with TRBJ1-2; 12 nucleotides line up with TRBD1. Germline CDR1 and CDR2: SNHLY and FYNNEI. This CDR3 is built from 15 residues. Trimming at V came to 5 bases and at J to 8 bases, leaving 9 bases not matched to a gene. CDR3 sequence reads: CASSNRDRGLRGYTF. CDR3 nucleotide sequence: TGTGCCAGCAGTAACCGGGACAGGGGGCTCAGAGGCTACACCTTC.

The CDR3: CASSPRLRNTEAFF. CDR3 nucleotides: TGTGCCAGCAGCCCCAGGTTAAGGAACACTGAAGCTTTCTTT. This chain links TRBV11-2 with TRBJ1-1; no clear D gene. The length of the CDR3 is 14 residues. V lost 5 bases, J lost 1 base, and 11 bases lay in between. Germline CDR1 and CDR2: SGHAT and FQNNGV.